The following is a T cell receptor beta chain sequence with its context. What it binds is not known. The study ran its PCR with 60 Vbeta and 13 Jbeta primers. The method was immunoSEQ multiplex PCR; TCRdb's version includes in-frame clones alone and lacks a portion of them. The sample has roughly 200,000 clones; less than 90% are singletons. The data were taken from a study of cytomegalovirus exposure and HLA in healthy donors. Study-wide points: Being indistinguishable, some V segments were excluded, TRBV6-2 and TRBV6-3 among them.

This CDR3 region has 18 residues. Germline loops: CDR1 SGHRS, CDR2 YFSETQ. J lost 4 bases, V lost 3 bases, and 12 bases had no gene match. When sampled, the donors appeared nominally healthy, though they likely had unrecorded immune exposures. The clonotype was recovered from a man between 50 and 59 years old in good health and CMV-seronegative. The sequencing input was PBMCs. J is TRBJ2-3 and V is TRBV5-1; 12 bases match TRBD2. The DNA of the CDR3 is TGCGCCAGCAGCTCTCCGGGACTAGCGGGTTACCCCCCAGATACGCAGTATTTT. The encoded protein is CASSSPGLAGYPPDTQYF.